This TCR beta chain was sequenced during a study of Graves' ophthalmopathy and Graves' hyperthyroidism. Overall study findings and caveats: Researchers report that a 13-signature model separated ophthalmopathy from stable hyperthyroidism, posting around 86% sensitivity and roughly 80% specificity.

The study amplified TCR beta CDR3 regions using RNA transcripts. First-round RT-PCR with HTBI primers preceded a second-round multiplex PCR. A single record per CDR3 protein comes from TCRdb applying MiXCR to the multiplex PCR reads. The sample holds about 390,000 distinct CDR3 sequences, approximately 18% seen once. As concerns this clonotype: The antigen remains unidentified.

The CDR3 sequence is 15 residues long. Trimming removed 4 bases from V and 5 bases from J; junction bases left unmatched: 11. CDR1 and CDR2 from the germline V gene are SGHRS and YFSETQ. Recruitment covered hyperthyroidism patients aged 18 to 65 whose new diagnosis was of under 2 months' duration. The sequenced sample was peripheral blood. This chain links TRBV5-1 with TRBJ2-7; the match to TRBD2 covers 8 bases. The receptor was isolated from an adult woman with stable Graves' hyperthyroidism. CDR3 protein: CASSLSGRGSDEQYF. In DNA form, the CDR3 reads TGCGCCAGCAGCCTAAGCGGGAGAGGGTCGGACGAGCAGTACTTC.